Below, one TCR beta chain is given with its context. This clonotype was counted only a few times. Its antigen is currently not known. Qualities for individual bases were not recorded, and no much larger clone is one base off. The sample is drawn from a study of CD8 T cells in ankylosing spondylitis (dated by TCRdb to about 2017). As for the study more broadly: The study profiled T cell receptor beta repertoires in healthy donors and ankylosing spondylitis patients to find disease-linked TCR variants. The full study cohort comprised roughly 24 ankylosing spondylitis patients and around 100 healthy donors. Peripheral blood samples were taken, and synovial fluid was additionally collected from ankylosing spondylitis patients. The full study reports these points: Significant enrichment of the disease-linked clones was reported in matched synovial fluid samples from ankylosing spondylitis patients. Some TCR beta motif variants had previously been reported in synovial fluid and blood of reactive arthritis patients, which suggested common disease-initiation mechanisms. The disease-linked clones showed a CD8+ phenotype and occurred at relatively low frequencies in peripheral blood. A TCR beta motif of seven or eight highly homologous amino acid variants appeared characteristic of blood from ankylosing spondylitis patients.

The sequencing machine was an Illumina HiSeq 2500. Quantitative 5'-RACE with molecular barcodes was the method used to prepare the TCR beta libraries. As for the authors' bioinformatics: A new computational method based on a probabilistic model of VDJ rearrangement was used to identify disease-linked TCR variants. TCRdb ran its own pipeline on the public reads, namely fastp trimming at Q25 and MiXCR clone calling, and kept in-frame beta chains. Records with the same CDR3 protein are collapsed into one entry carrying the most frequent genes and DNA. TCRdb's processing, not the authors', yielded these V and J calls. In all, the sample holds fewer than 250,000 distinct CDR3 sequences, and 10% of those were seen once. 2.6% of the sample rests with the top ten. The germline V gene (reference sequence) supplies CDR1 DFQATT and CDR2 SNEGSKA. V is clipped by 3 bases and J by 4 bases, and the sequence between their germline boundaries is 12 bases long. Inclusive of the bounding cysteine and phenylalanine, the CDR3 is 14 residues long. Only the CDR3 DNA is retained, 42 bases long and in frame from the first base.

The chain couples TRBV20-1 to TRBJ1-4; a confident D gene designation cannot be given. The sequence derives from a male donor with ankylosing spondylitis or in good health (not recorded which). Sequenced sample: blood, either unsorted or a sorted T cell fraction (not recorded which). Here the CDR3 is given as CSASEQRHNEKLFF. At the DNA level, the sequence is TGCAGTGCTAGTGAACAGCGTCATAATGAAAAACTGTTTTTT.